The 31 T cell receptor beta chains in this list originate from one sample, sequenced in a study of monozygotic twins with inflammatory bowel disease. TCRdb re-called the 5' RACE reads; one entry per CDR3 protein, DNA not given. Listed are just over 300,000 distinct CDR3 sequences; roughly 5.8% falls within the top ten. The sample was blood. All receptors derive from a human donor with ulcerative colitis or Crohn's disease, or a healthy co-twin of an affected twin (not recorded which).

The chain employs TRBV7-9 and TRBJ1-6; the D call from TCRdb, TRBD1, cannot be confirmed without DNA. The CDR3 spans 17 residues. Germline lookup yields CDR1 SEHNR and CDR2 FQNEAQ (reference sequence). CDR3 protein: CASSPNYWTGNNSPLHF.

The chain has TRBV4-3 and TRBJ2-1; with no DNA, the TCRdb D assignment of TRBD1 cannot be verified. The CDR3 length is 16 residues. Germline V gene sequence: CDR1 LGHNA, CDR2 YSLEER. Here the CDR3 reads CASSQELWTGRNEQFF.

V gene TRBV29-1 combines with J gene TRBJ2-2; TCRdb calls TRBD1, which cannot be checked without DNA. CDR1 and CDR2 from the germline V gene are SQVTM and ANQGSEA. The CDR3 spans 18 residues. CDR3 region: CSVVSPMGQGLNTGELFF.

This CDR3 is CASTLPGSNQPQHF. The rearrangement links TRBV19 to TRBJ1-5. Germline lookup yields CDR1 LNHDA and CDR2 SQIVND (reference sequence). There are 14 residues in the CDR3.

This rearrangement joins TRBV28 to TRBJ2-4; without DNA, the TCRdb call of TRBD1 cannot be checked. This CDR3 region has 17 residues. Per the germline V gene, CDR1 is MDHEN and CDR2 is SYDVKM. The CDR3: CASIVGQSLLAKNIQYF.

CDR3 sequence: CASSSLGGVNTGELFF. This rearrangement joins TRBV7-8 to TRBJ2-2; TCRdb calls TRBD2, which cannot be checked without DNA. Germline-derived CDR1 and CDR2 are SGHVS and FQNEAQ. The CDR3 totals 16 residues.

The V call is TRBV6-1, the J call TRBJ1-4; TCRdb calls TRBD1, which cannot be checked without DNA. Germline values: CDR1 MNHNS, CDR2 SASEGT. CDR3 length: 14 amino acids. The CDR3 loop is CASSKGTVGEKLFF.

This chain links TRBV5-1 with TRBJ2-1; TCRdb's D gene call, TRBD1, goes unchecked for lack of DNA. There are 14 residues in the CDR3. CDR1 and CDR2 from the germline V gene are SGHRS and YFSETQ. CDR3 sequence: CASSPGVVENEQFF.

The chain recombines TRBV5-1 with TRBJ2-5; TCRdb reports TRBD2, a call that lacks DNA to check it against. Germline lookup yields CDR1 SGHRS and CDR2 YFSETQ. The CDR3 totals 16 residues. CDR3 residues: CASSLNGRAAQETQYF.

The J gene is TRBJ2-1, the V gene TRBV28; TCRdb proposes TRBD2, but this gene call is untestable without DNA. The germline gives CDR1 MDHEN, CDR2 SYDVKM. This CDR3 comprises 14 residues. The CDR3 loop reads CASSVEASLGEQFF. Full variable domain (missing parts from reference TRBV28 and TRBJ2-1): DVKVTQSSRYLVKRTGEKVFLECVQDMDHENMFWYRQDPGLGLRLIYFSYDVKMKEKGDIPEGYSVSREKKERFSLILESASTNQTSMYLCASSVEASLGEQFFGPGTRLTVL.

V usage is TRBV6-1 and J usage is TRBJ1-2; with no DNA, the TCRdb D assignment of TRBD1 cannot be verified. This CDR3 region has 14 residues. Germline CDR1 is MNHNS and CDR2 is SASEGT. The CDR3 loop reads CASRSDSRGYGYTF.

This sequence joins TRBV12-3 or TRBV12-4 and TRBJ2-6; absent DNA, TCRdb's TRBD1 call cannot be checked. CDR3 length equals 15 residues. The CDR3: CASSDRDSGANVLTF.

The V and J genes are TRBV20-1 and TRBJ1-4. CDR1 is DFQATT, CDR2 SNEGSKA, per germline (reference sequence). This CDR3 has 14 residues. The CDR3 spells CSARVGASWEKLFF.

The chain carries TRBV7-9 and TRBJ2-7; TCRdb picks TRBD2, but there is no DNA to check that call. The CDR3 extends over 14 amino acids. Germline values: CDR1 SEHNR, CDR2 FQNEAQ (reference sequence). Here the CDR3 reads CASSLGLAKGEQYF.

This chain connects TRBV28 to TRBJ2-1; TCRdb selects TRBD2, and the lack of DNA leaves this call unchecked. CDR1 and CDR2 from the germline V gene are MDHEN and SYDVKM. The CDR3 has 14 amino acids. Here the CDR3 reads CASSSAGDFNEQFF.

The chain carries TRBV7-9 and TRBJ1-2; TCRdb names TRBD1, which stays unverified in the absence of DNA. This CDR3 spans 14 amino acids. Germline assignment: CDR1 SEHNR and CDR2 FQNEAQ (reference sequence). CDR3 sequence reads: CASSFPQGAYGYTF.

V usage is TRBV7-2 and J usage is TRBJ1-2. CDR3 length equals 15 residues. Germline loops: CDR1 SGHTA, CDR2 FQGNSA. CDR3: CASSLAITDPYGYTF.

The V and J genes are TRBV19 and TRBJ2-1; lacking DNA, the TRBD2 call made by TCRdb goes unchecked. The CDR3 is made up of 14 amino acids. CDR1 is LNHDA and CDR2 is SQIVND in the germline V gene (reference sequence). Here the CDR3 reads CASSKGTSGNEQFF.

The chain uses TRBV6-5 and TRBJ2-3. Germline V gives CDR1 MNHEY, CDR2 SVGAGI. The CDR3 consists of 13 residues. The CDR3 sequence: CASIPTNSDTQYF.

The gene calls are TRBV20-1 and TRBJ1-2; the TCRdb call, TRBD1, lacks DNA for checking. From germline, CDR1 is DFQATT and CDR2 SNEGSKA (reference sequence). The CDR3 has 14 amino acids. CDR3 region: CSATMKGTGKSYTF.

V gene TRBV9 combines with J gene TRBJ2-7; the D call from TCRdb, TRBD1, cannot be confirmed without DNA. Looked up from germline, CDR1 is SGDLS and CDR2 is YYNGEE. This CDR3 region has 15 residues. This CDR3 reads CASSESGTGTYEQYF.

V gene TRBV6-2 or TRBV6-3 combines with J gene TRBJ2-1; TCRdb proposes TRBD2, but this gene call is untestable without DNA. This CDR3 is built from 17 residues. Germline V gene lookup returns CDR1 MNHEY and CDR2 SVGEGT. This chain's CDR3 is CASSPPARWRQYNEQFF.

J is TRBJ2-5 and V is TRBV28; TCRdb's D call, TRBD1, is unchecked because there is no DNA. CDR1 and CDR2 (germline): MDHEN, SYDVKM. This CDR3 region has 15 residues. The CDR3 loop reads CASSHILGAQETQYF.

The rearrangement joins TRBV5-1 to TRBJ2-1; the D call from TCRdb, TRBD1, cannot be confirmed without DNA. The CDR3 extends over 14 amino acids. Germline V gene sequence: CDR1 SGHRS, CDR2 YFSETQ. CDR3 in amino acids: CASSKGGQNNEQFF.

The chain has TRBV7-8 and TRBJ2-7; TCRdb returns TRBD2, unconfirmable since there is no DNA. The CDR3 length is 15 residues. CDR1 is SGHVS and CDR2 is FQNEAQ in the germline V gene. This CDR3 is CASSLAQGWSYEQYF.

The rearrangement uses TRBV4-3 and TRBJ2-2; the D call from TCRdb, TRBD2, cannot be confirmed without DNA. The CDR3 sequence is 14 residues long. Germline values: CDR1 LGHNA, CDR2 YSLEER. The chain's CDR3 is CASSPAGFTGELFF.

This chain connects TRBV6-1 to TRBJ2-1; as DNA is missing, the TRBD1 call by TCRdb cannot be tested. The CDR3 spans 17 residues. Germline loops: CDR1 MNHNS, CDR2 SASEGT. The CDR3 here is CASSPREQVVSYNEQFF.

The chain carries TRBV12-3 or TRBV12-4 and TRBJ2-5. The CDR3 contains 15 residues. The CDR3 is CASRLAGEYQETQYF.

V usage is TRBV6-1 and J usage is TRBJ2-1; TCRdb reports TRBD1, a call that lacks DNA to check it against. This CDR3 contains 15 residues. Germline V gene lookup returns CDR1 MNHNS and CDR2 SASEGT. The CDR3 loop is CASSRQTSSYNEQFF.

The chain uses TRBV24-1 and TRBJ2-1. This CDR3 has 16 residues. Germline values: CDR1 KGHDR, CDR2 SFDVKD. The CDR3 loop is CATSDLGGSSYNEQFF.

V usage is TRBV7-2 and J usage is TRBJ2-4. Germline V gene data show CDR1 as SGHTA and CDR2 as FQGNSA. CDR3 size: 14 residues. Here the CDR3 reads CASSFSRVENIQYF. Full variable domain (outside the CDR3, taken from reference TRBV7-2 and TRBJ2-4): GAGVSQSPSNKVTEKGKDVELRCDPISGHTALYWYRQSLGQGLEFLIYFQGNSAPDKSGLPSDRFSAERTGGSVSTLTIQRTQQEDSAVYLCASSFSRVENIQYFGAGTRLSVL.